A selection of T cell receptor beta chains follows, all from one sample in a study of chemoradiotherapy in HPV16-positive cancers. Data came from immunoSEQ multiplex PCR; TCRdb stores just in-frame clones and leaves some out. The table shows thousands of clones, with over 60% occurring only once. The source material was tumor tissue, sampled from a patient who underwent chemoradiotherapy. These receptor sequences come from a human donor with HPV-associated anogenital cancer. CDR3s include the opening cysteine and the closing phenylalanine or tryptophan. Each record gives: CDR3 protein, CDR3 DNA, J gene, D gene, V gene, clone size. A D gene is named only where the DNA matches it firmly. Clone sizes are given selectively: once, few, many, or a class where the clone is expanded.

cdr3_aa: CASSLGRPVVSYTF
cdr3_nt: TGTGCCAGCAGTTTAGGCCGGCCGGTGGTTAGCTACACCTTC
j_call: TRBJ1-2
d_call: NA
v_call: TRBV27
clone_size: NA

cdr3_aa: CASSSSTLYEQYF
cdr3_nt: TGTGCCAGCAGCTCTAGTACGCTCTACGAGCAGTACTTC
j_call: TRBJ2-7
d_call: NA
v_call: TRBV27
clone_size: hyperexpanded

cdr3_aa: CASSYERTSGRANTGELFF
cdr3_nt: TGTGCCAGCAGTTACGAAAGGACTAGCGGGAGGGCGAACACCGGGGAGCTGTTTTTT
j_call: TRBJ2-2
d_call: TRBD2
v_call: TRBV2
clone_size: NA

cdr3_aa: CASSYSKTNEQFF
cdr3_nt: TGTGCCAGCAGTTACTCGAAGACCAATGAGCAGTTCTTC
j_call: TRBJ2-1
d_call: NA
v_call: TRBV6-5
clone_size: few

cdr3_aa: CASLGSSDETQYF
cdr3_nt: TGTGCCAGCCTAGGGTCCTCTGACGAGACCCAGTACTTC
j_call: TRBJ2-5
d_call: NA
v_call: TRBV27
clone_size: NA

cdr3_aa: CASSSGQGGTISYNEQFF
cdr3_nt: TGCGCCAGCAGCTCAGGACAGGGGGGGACGATATCCTACAATGAGCAGTTCTTC
j_call: TRBJ2-1
d_call: TRBD1
v_call: TRBV5-1
clone_size: NA

cdr3_aa: CASSFRYEQYF
cdr3_nt: TGTGCCAGCAGCTTTCGATACGAGCAGTACTTC
j_call: TRBJ2-7
d_call: NA
v_call: TRBV13
clone_size: NA

cdr3_aa: CASRGATGAADTQYF
cdr3_nt: TGTGCCAGCAGGGGGGCGACGGGAGCGGCAGATACGCAGTATTTT
j_call: TRBJ2-3
d_call: NA
v_call: TRBV6-6
clone_size: NA

cdr3_aa: CASSPLGQPNYGYTF
cdr3_nt: TGTGCCAGCTCACCACTCGGTCAGCCGAACTATGGCTACACCTTC
j_call: TRBJ1-2
d_call: NA
v_call: TRBV18
clone_size: NA

cdr3_aa: CASSLLGRGLNTEAFF
cdr3_nt: TGTGCCAGCAGTCTTCTGGGGAGGGGGCTTAACACTGAAGCTTTCTTT
j_call: TRBJ1-1
d_call: TRBD1
v_call: TRBV28
clone_size: NA

cdr3_aa: CSVASAETQYF
cdr3_nt: TGCAGCGTAGCGAGTGCAGAGACCCAGTACTTC
j_call: TRBJ2-5
d_call: NA
v_call: TRBV29-1
clone_size: NA

cdr3_aa: CASREGNSGRARNIQYF
cdr3_nt: TGTGCCAGCAGAGAAGGGAACAGCGGGAGGGCCCGAAACATTCAGTACTTC
j_call: TRBJ2-4
d_call: TRBD2
v_call: TRBV2
clone_size: NA

cdr3_aa: CASSLKERDPRGYTF
cdr3_nt: TGTGCCAGCAGCCTCAAAGAACGGGACCCTCGTGGCTACACCTTC
j_call: TRBJ1-2
d_call: NA
v_call: TRBV7-8
clone_size: few

cdr3_aa: CASSMGPATNEKLFF
cdr3_nt: TGTGCCAGCAGCATGGGGCCTGCAACTAATGAAAAACTGTTTTTT
j_call: TRBJ1-4
d_call: NA
v_call: TRBV7-9
clone_size: NA

cdr3_aa: CASQNYGSGYNEQFF
cdr3_nt: TGTGCATCTCAGAATTATGGTAGCGGATACAATGAGCAGTTCTTC
j_call: TRBJ2-1
d_call: NA
v_call: TRBV2
clone_size: few

cdr3_aa: CASSSTTDTQYF
cdr3_nt: TGCGCCAGCAGCTCGACCACAGATACGCAGTATTTT
j_call: TRBJ2-3
d_call: NA
v_call: TRBV10-2
clone_size: NA

cdr3_aa: CASSLTSGGETQYF
cdr3_nt: TGTGCCAGCTCACTGACTAGCGGGGGTGAGACCCAGTACTTC
j_call: TRBJ2-5
d_call: TRBD2
v_call: TRBV18
clone_size: NA

cdr3_aa: CASSYMDPSTDTQYF
cdr3_nt: TGTGCCAGCTCATACATGGATCCTAGCACAGATACGCAGTATTTT
j_call: TRBJ2-3
d_call: NA
v_call: TRBV18
clone_size: NA

cdr3_aa: CSARGGVMVGEQYF
cdr3_nt: TGCAGCGCCCGAGGAGGGGTTATGGTGGGCGAGCAGTACTTC
j_call: TRBJ2-7
d_call: NA
v_call: TRBV29-1
clone_size: NA

cdr3_aa: CASRDGTSYEQYF
cdr3_nt: TGTGCCAGCAGAGATGGGACATCCTACGAGCAGTACTTC
j_call: TRBJ2-7
d_call: NA
v_call: TRBV6-5
clone_size: NA

cdr3_aa: CASSFRGGRETQYF
cdr3_nt: TGCGCCAGCAGCTTTAGGGGGGGACGAGAGACCCAGTACTTC
j_call: TRBJ2-5
d_call: NA
v_call: TRBV5-1
clone_size: NA

cdr3_aa: CASSLRRPLAGANVLTF
cdr3_nt: TGTGCCAGCAGCTTACGAAGGCCCCTAGCTGGGGCCAACGTCCTGACTTTC
j_call: TRBJ2-6
d_call: NA
v_call: TRBV5-6
clone_size: NA

cdr3_aa: CASSSRTGGKLFF
cdr3_nt: TGTGCCAGCAGTTCCAGGACGGGGGGAAAACTGTTTTTT
j_call: TRBJ1-4
d_call: NA
v_call: TRBV5-6
clone_size: NA

cdr3_aa: CASTQTGVITPLHF
cdr3_nt: TGTGCCAGCACCCAGACAGGGGTGATCACGCCCCTCCACTTT
j_call: TRBJ1-6
d_call: TRBD1
v_call: TRBV27
clone_size: NA

cdr3_aa: CASSLGGGREQYF
cdr3_nt: TGTGCCAGCAGCTTAGGCGGAGGCCGCGAGCAGTACTTC
j_call: TRBJ2-7
d_call: NA
v_call: TRBV5-5
clone_size: medium-sized

cdr3_aa: CASSVFSYNSPLHF
cdr3_nt: TGTGCCAGCAGTGTCTTCTCCTATAATTCACCCCTCCACTTT
j_call: TRBJ1-6
d_call: NA
v_call: TRBV6-1
clone_size: NA

cdr3_aa: CASSLETPTDEQYF
cdr3_nt: TGTGCCAGCAGCTTGGAAACACCCACCGACGAGCAGTACTTC
j_call: TRBJ2-7
d_call: NA
v_call: TRBV5-4
clone_size: once

cdr3_aa: CASSLGPRGSVSPLHF
cdr3_nt: TGTGCCAGCAGCTTAGGGCCCAGGGGGTCGGTGTCACCCCTCCACTTT
j_call: TRBJ1-6
d_call: TRBD1
v_call: TRBV7-2
clone_size: NA

cdr3_aa: CASSFPGQGTNYGYTF
cdr3_nt: TGTGCCAGCAGCTTCCCGGGACAGGGGACTAACTATGGCTACACCTTC
j_call: TRBJ1-2
d_call: TRBD1
v_call: TRBV5-6
clone_size: NA

cdr3_aa: CSVEGYGNTEAFF
cdr3_nt: TGCAGCGTTGAAGGTTATGGAAACACTGAAGCTTTCTTT
j_call: TRBJ1-1
d_call: NA
v_call: TRBV29-1
clone_size: NA

cdr3_aa: CASIRTRGGSPLHF
cdr3_nt: TGTGCCAGCATTCGGACGAGGGGAGGTTCACCCCTCCACTTT
j_call: TRBJ1-6
d_call: NA
v_call: TRBV6-6
clone_size: NA

cdr3_aa: CASSQELALDTQYF
cdr3_nt: TGCGCCAGCAGCCAAGAACTAGCCTTAGATACGCAGTATTTT
j_call: TRBJ2-3
d_call: NA
v_call: TRBV4-1
clone_size: NA

cdr3_aa: CASSFQLLLNNEQFF
cdr3_nt: TGTGCCAGCAGCTTCCAGCTTCTCCTAAACAATGAGCAGTTCTTC
j_call: TRBJ2-1
d_call: NA
v_call: TRBV7-3
clone_size: NA

cdr3_aa: CASSIFAGLTYEQYF
cdr3_nt: TGTGCCAGTAGTATTTTCGCAGGGCTGACTTACGAGCAGTACTTC
j_call: TRBJ2-7
d_call: NA
v_call: TRBV19
clone_size: NA

cdr3_aa: CASSLSANPLNTEAFF
cdr3_nt: TGCGCCAGCAGCTTGTCAGCTAACCCTTTGAACACTGAAGCTTTCTTT
j_call: TRBJ1-1
d_call: NA
v_call: TRBV5-1
clone_size: medium-sized

cdr3_aa: CASSAGFAEAFF
cdr3_nt: TGTGCCAGCTCGGCGGGGTTTGCTGAAGCTTTCTTT
j_call: TRBJ1-1
d_call: NA
v_call: TRBV18
clone_size: NA

cdr3_aa: CASSQEPNNNEQFF
cdr3_nt: TGCGCCAGCAGCCAAGAACCCAACAACAATGAGCAGTTCTTC
j_call: TRBJ2-1
d_call: NA
v_call: TRBV4-1
clone_size: few

cdr3_aa: CAWSVPGPEQYF
cdr3_nt: TGTGCCTGGAGTGTACCAGGGCCCGAGCAGTACTTC
j_call: TRBJ2-7
d_call: NA
v_call: TRBV30
clone_size: NA

cdr3_aa: CAWSLGPSDEQFF
cdr3_nt: TGTGCCTGGAGTCTAGGTCCGAGCGATGAGCAGTTCTTC
j_call: TRBJ2-1
d_call: NA
v_call: TRBV30
clone_size: NA

cdr3_aa: CAWTKGLARPYEQYF
cdr3_nt: TGTGCCTGGACCAAGGGGCTAGCGCGACCCTACGAGCAGTACTTC
j_call: TRBJ2-7
d_call: NA
v_call: TRBV30
clone_size: NA

cdr3_aa: CASSLYSGGTGANVLTF
cdr3_nt: TGCGCCAGCAGCTTGTATAGCGGAGGGACTGGGGCCAACGTCCTGACTTTC
j_call: TRBJ2-6
d_call: NA
v_call: TRBV5-1
clone_size: once

cdr3_aa: CASSQPRGREDLSKRTDTQYF
cdr3_nt: TGCGCCAGCAGCCAACCCAGAGGCAGGGAAGATCTATCGAAACGCACAGATACGCAGTATTTT
j_call: TRBJ2-3
d_call: NA
v_call: TRBV4-1
clone_size: NA

cdr3_aa: CASSLALAGSYNEQFF
cdr3_nt: TGTGCCAGCAGCTTAGCGCTGGCGGGTTCCTACAATGAGCAGTTCTTC
j_call: TRBJ2-1
d_call: NA
v_call: TRBV7-9
clone_size: NA

cdr3_aa: CASSSNEGTGSYEQYF
cdr3_nt: TGTGCCAGCAGCTCAAACGAAGGGACAGGGAGCTACGAGCAGTACTTC
j_call: TRBJ2-7
d_call: TRBD1
v_call: TRBV13
clone_size: NA

cdr3_aa: CASSLSVNTEAFF
cdr3_nt: TGTGCCAGCAGTTTAAGTGTGAACACTGAAGCTTTCTTT
j_call: TRBJ1-1
d_call: NA
v_call: TRBV28
clone_size: NA

cdr3_aa: CALRQGGTDTQYF
cdr3_nt: TGTGCCTTAAGACAGGGTGGCACAGATACGCAGTATTTT
j_call: TRBJ2-3
d_call: TRBD1
v_call: TRBV30
clone_size: NA

cdr3_aa: CAISGTMAYEQYF
cdr3_nt: TGTGCCATCAGCGGGACTATGGCCTACGAGCAGTACTTC
j_call: TRBJ2-7
d_call: TRBD2
v_call: TRBV10-3
clone_size: NA

cdr3_aa: CASSLMGTGIDGYTF
cdr3_nt: TGTGCCAGCAGCTTAATGGGGACAGGAATCGATGGCTACACCTTC
j_call: TRBJ1-2
d_call: TRBD1
v_call: TRBV7-3
clone_size: NA

cdr3_aa: CASTGGLAGADTQYF
cdr3_nt: TGTGCCAGCACCGGGGGGCTAGCGGGAGCAGATACGCAGTATTTT
j_call: TRBJ2-3
d_call: TRBD2
v_call: TRBV2
clone_size: NA

cdr3_aa: CASSFAGTSGRGEQFF
cdr3_nt: TGTGCCAGCAGCTTCGCCGGGACTAGCGGGAGGGGTGAGCAGTTCTTC
j_call: TRBJ2-1
d_call: TRBD2
v_call: TRBV7-9
clone_size: NA

cdr3_aa: CASSAVQGKRAYEQYF
cdr3_nt: TGTGCCAGCTCAGCCGTCCAGGGTAAGAGGGCCTACGAGCAGTACTTC
j_call: TRBJ2-7
d_call: NA
v_call: TRBV18
clone_size: NA

cdr3_aa: CASSLGLAGIQETQYF
cdr3_nt: TGCGCCAGCAGTCTCGGACTAGCGGGAATACAAGAGACCCAGTACTTC
j_call: TRBJ2-5
d_call: TRBD2
v_call: TRBV10-1
clone_size: NA